A single sample is the source of the 27 T cell receptor beta chains below, sequenced in a study of shared clonotypes between healthy human individuals. Assay: immunoSEQ multiplex PCR; the TCRdb copy retains only in-frame clones and omits some. The data contain some 660,000 clones, 73% of them singletons. Material: memory CD4+ T cells sorted from blood. Subset in this sample: CD45RA-negative fraction. The receptor set was obtained from a woman under 40 in good health.

The chain links TRBV29-1 to TRBJ1-2; D not resolved. The germline CDR1 and CDR2 sequences are SQVTM and ANQGSEA. V was trimmed by 2 bases and J by 7 bases, leaving 5 bases between them. The CDR3 loop spans 10 amino acids. The CDR3 sequence is CSVESGGYTF. Written as DNA, the CDR3 is TGCAGCGTTGAATCAGGTGGCTACACCTTC.

V usage is TRBV6-5 and J usage is TRBJ2-7; D is unclear. V lost 0 bases and J 6 bases, leaving 12 bases between the germline ends. The CDR3 loop spans 14 amino acids. CDR1 is MNHEY, CDR2 SVGAGI, per germline. The CDR3 nucleotides are TGTGCCAGCAGTTACTCGTCCTCTCGCGGCGAGCAGTACTTC. This codes for CASSYSSSRGEQYF.

The J gene is TRBJ2-1, the V gene TRBV14; 10 nucleotides line up with TRBD2. The CDR3 is made up of 15 amino acids. Germline-derived CDR1 and CDR2 are SGHDN and FVKESK. J gave up 8 bases and V 1 base, and 5 bases lay outside the gene matches. CDR3 sequence (DNA): TGTGCCAGCAGCCAAGGACTAGCGGGTAGCTATGAGCAGTTCTTC. Translating it yields CASSQGLAGSYEQFF.

The J gene is TRBJ2-1, the V gene TRBV7-9, with a tentative D call TRBD2 (5 bases). This CDR3 is built from 14 residues. Trimming left V 2 bases short and J 7 bases short, with 12 bases between. Germline V gene data show CDR1 as SEHNR and CDR2 as FQNEAQ (reference sequence). CDR3 nucleotides: TGTGCCAGCAGCTTACGGGATCTCGGGAATGAGCAGTTCTTC. Translation: CASSLRDLGNEQFF.

This sequence joins TRBV5-6 and TRBJ1-2; D is ambiguous. The V end lost 3 bases, the J end lost 0 bases, and 15 bases lay between the germline ends. CDR1 is SGHDT, CDR2 YYEEEE, per germline. This CDR3 has 16 residues. The CDR3 region is CASSSSQLRANYGYTF. CDR3 bases: TGTGCCAGCAGCTCATCTCAGCTCAGAGCTAACTATGGCTACACCTTC.

In this sample, this clone turned up a few times. J is TRBJ1-4 and V is TRBV6-1; D is unclear. V was clipped by 7 bases and J by 8 bases, with 14 bases between them. Germline V CDR1 and CDR2: MNHNS, SASEGT. The CDR3 totals 13 residues. CDR3 in amino acids: CASNRGGGEKLFF. In nucleotides, the CDR3 is TGTGCCAGCAACCGGGGTGGAGGGGAAAAACTGTTTTTT.

This rearrangement joins TRBV5-1 to TRBJ2-7, with 10 bases matching TRBD2. Per the germline V gene, CDR1 is SGHRS and CDR2 is YFSETQ. CDR3 length: 17 residues. V lost 3 bases and J lost 2; bases outside the gene matches: 11. The CDR3 loop reads CASSWGNTSGITYEQYF. In DNA, the CDR3 is TGCGCCAGCAGCTGGGGAAATACTAGCGGGATAACCTACGAGCAGTACTTC. Full variable domain (missing parts from reference TRBV5-1 and TRBJ2-7): KAGVTQTPRYLIKTRGQQVTLSCSPISGHRSVSWYQQTPGQGLQFLFEYFSETQRNKGNFPGRFSGRQFSNSRSEMNVSTLELGDSALYLCASSWGNTSGITYEQYFGPGTRLTVT.

This clone has just a few counts. The chain joins TRBV6-1 to TRBJ2-7; D is unresolved. Per germline, CDR1 MNHNS and CDR2 SASEGT. This CDR3 comprises 15 residues. The ends were cut back, 6 bases at V and 3 bases at J, with 18 bases in the middle. For the CDR3, the DNA is TGTGCCAGCAGCGACATCGGGCTAGATAACTACGAGCAGTACTTC. Translation: CASSDIGLDNYEQYF.

The rearrangement joins TRBV6-5 to TRBJ2-3; 8 bases map to TRBD2. Germline loops: CDR1 MNHEY, CDR2 SVGAGI. V lost 6 bases and J lost 2; bases outside the gene matches: 7. The CDR3 has 15 amino acids. In DNA form, the CDR3 reads TGTGCCAGCAGACCTACTAGCGGAATCACAGATACGCAGTATTTT. Translating it yields CASRPTSGITDTQYF.

Notes on this clone: The sample contains more than one DNA sequence encoding this CDR3. J is TRBJ2-3 and V is TRBV7-9; D unclear. The V end lost 5 bases, the J end lost 2 bases, and 5 bases lay between the germline ends. The CDR3 extends over 12 amino acids. Germline values: CDR1 SEHNR, CDR2 FQNEAQ (reference sequence). CDR3: CASSPNTDTQYF. The DNA of the CDR3 is TGTGCCAGCAGCCCAAACACAGATACGCAGTATTTT.

The chain links TRBV18 to TRBJ2-2, with 14 bases identical to TRBD2. J gave up 6 bases and V 6 bases, and 9 bases lay outside the gene matches. Germline assignment: CDR1 KGHSH and CDR2 LQKENI. This CDR3 region has 17 residues. The DNA of the CDR3 is TGTGCCAGCTCGTCGTCCGGGACTAGCGGGAGTGCCGGGGAGCTGTTTTTT. Translating gives CASSSSGTSGSAGELFF.

This chain joins TRBV15 and TRBJ1-4; D remains ambiguous. This CDR3 is built from 15 residues. Trimming removed 1 base at V and 17 bases at J, with 23 bases between. Germline loops: CDR1 LNHNV, CDR2 YYDKDF (reference sequence). The CDR3 spells CATSRASSPGSRGFF. In nucleotides, the CDR3 is TGTGCCACCAGCAGAGCCTCCTCCCCCGGGTCCCGGGGATTTTTT.

This clone was recorded many times. V usage is TRBV28 and J usage is TRBJ2-7; 9 bases fit TRBD1. CDR3 length equals 20 residues. V was clipped by 5 bases and J by 0 bases; unmatched bases: 20. Germline-derived CDR1 and CDR2 are MDHEN and SYDVKM. CDR3 residues: CASSAHPTGGASKSSYEQYF. CDR3 in DNA: TGTGCCAGCAGTGCCCACCCTACAGGGGGCGCATCGAAGAGCTCCTACGAGCAGTACTTC.

CDR3 residues: CASSYSGLAVNEQFF. Written as DNA, the CDR3 is TGTGCCAGCAGTTACTCAGGACTAGCGGTCAATGAGCAGTTCTTC. The rearrangement uses TRBV6-5 and TRBJ2-1; 10 bases align to TRBD2. The CDR3 is 15 residues long. CDR1 is MNHEY, CDR2 SVGAGI, per germline. After removal of 0 bases from V and 6 bases from J, the junction contained 2 bases not matched to a gene.

CDR3 in amino acids: CASSYRDKAFF. CDR3 in DNA: TGTGCCAGCAGTTACAGGGATAAAGCTTTCTTT. The V call is TRBV6-5, the J call TRBJ1-1; no firm D call. V was cut by 2 bases and J by 9 bases, with 7 bases left in between. Germline CDR1 MNHEY, CDR2 SVGAGI. This CDR3 has 11 amino acids.

In this sample, this clone turned up a few times. V gene TRBV10-1 combines with J gene TRBJ2-7; D is unclear. Trimming pared 3 bases from V and 3 bases from J, leaving 3 bases between. Germline CDR1 WNHNN, CDR2 SYGVQD (reference sequence). The CDR3 is made up of 11 amino acids. The CDR3 sequence is CASSDHYEQYF. In nucleotides, the CDR3 is TGCGCCAGCAGTGACCACTACGAGCAGTACTTC.

The chain carries TRBV28 and TRBJ1-4; D unresolved. The CDR3 spans 14 residues. Germline V gene lookup returns CDR1 MDHEN and CDR2 SYDVKM. V was clipped by 2 bases and J by 8 bases, with 12 bases between them. The CDR3 loop is CASSLVQVEEKLFF. CDR3 coding DNA: TGTGCCAGCAGTTTAGTTCAGGTGGAAGAAAAACTGTTTTTT.

This rearrangement joins TRBV27 to TRBJ2-5; a weak D match, TRBD2 (5 bases). The CDR3 is made up of 15 amino acids. From germline, CDR1 is MNHEY and CDR2 SMNVEV (reference sequence). V was pared by 7 bases and J by 1 base, with 16 bases between. The CDR3 spells CASTQVSAGQETQYF. The CDR3 coding sequence is TGTGCCAGCACCCAAGTTTCGGCGGGCCAAGAGACCCAGTACTTC.

The V gene is TRBV27, the J gene TRBJ2-7; 14 bases agree with TRBD2. The CDR3 is made up of 16 amino acids. CDR1 MNHEY and CDR2 SMNVEV come from the germline V gene (reference sequence). Trimming at V came to 3 bases and at J to 7 bases, leaving 8 bases not matched to a gene. The CDR3 spells CASSFSGTSGSGEQYF. DNA of the CDR3: TGTGCCAGCAGTTTTTCGGGGACTAGCGGGAGTGGTGAGCAGTACTTC.

The V gene is TRBV9, the J gene TRBJ2-2; TRBD2 matches at 8 bases. Germline trimming cut 3 bases from V and 0 bases from J; bases unmatched to any gene: 4. This CDR3 is 16 amino acids long. CDR1 is SGDLS and CDR2 is YYNGEE in the germline V gene. The CDR3 spells CASSGISGTNTGELFF. The DNA for the CDR3 is TGTGCCAGCAGCGGGATTAGCGGGACGAACACCGGGGAGCTGTTTTTT.

This chain joins TRBV7-9 and TRBJ2-2, with 10 bases that match TRBD2. CDR3 length: 13 residues. J was trimmed by 7 bases and V by 11 bases; bases with no gene match: 7. The germline CDR1 and CDR2 sequences are SEHNR and FQNEAQ (reference sequence). CDR3 nucleotides: TGTGCCGGCAAGCGGGAGGGCAGCGGGGAGCTGTTTTTT. This translates into CAGKREGSGELFF.

The chain links TRBV5-1 to TRBJ2-5, with D perhaps TRBD1 (6 bases). This CDR3 spans 16 amino acids. CDR1 SGHRS and CDR2 YFSETQ come from the germline V gene. The V end lost 0 bases, the J end lost 2 bases, and 14 bases lay between the germline ends. The CDR3 sequence is CASSLAALGQQETQYF. The DNA of the CDR3 is TGCGCCAGCAGCTTGGCAGCTTTGGGACAACAAGAGACCCAGTACTTC.

V gene TRBV4-1 combines with J gene TRBJ2-1; TRBD2 matches 11 bases. This CDR3 has 16 residues. Germline V gene sequence: CDR1 MGHRA, CDR2 YSYEKL. Unmatched junction bases numbered 13, after V lost 2 bases and J lost 13 bases. The CDR3: CASSQMITGTSGIQFF. The CDR3, as DNA: TGCGCCAGCAGCCAAATGATAACCGGGACTAGCGGTATCCAGTTCTTC.

This clone has more than one count but fewer than ten. The rearrangement uses TRBV5-1 and TRBJ2-7; 8 bases map to TRBD1. The CDR3 is 13 residues long. Trimming removed 7 bases from V and 5 bases from J; junction bases left unmatched: 8. In germline, CDR1 is SGHRS, CDR2 YFSETQ. The CDR3 DNA follows: TGCGCCAGCCGGACAGGACAGGGCGACGAGCAGTACTTC. Protein sequence: CASRTGQGDEQYF.

The chain has TRBV10-1 and TRBJ2-1; D is uncertain. CDR1 and CDR2 from the germline V gene are WNHNN and SYGVQD (reference sequence). CDR3 length: 13 residues. V lost 3 bases and J lost 5, with 8 bases in between. In nucleotides, the CDR3 is TGCGCCAGCAGTGAATCACAAAACAATGAGCAGTTCTTC. Amino acid sequence: CASSESQNNEQFF.

This sequence joins TRBV11-2 and TRBJ2-7, with TRBD1 matching over 10 bases. CDR1 is SGHAT, CDR2 FQNNGV, per germline. V gave up 4 bases and J gave up 3 bases; unmatched junction bases: 9. There are 16 residues in the CDR3. Here the CDR3 reads CASSSSDRGSIYEQYF. As DNA, the CDR3 is TGTGCCAGCAGCTCCTCGGACAGGGGGTCTATCTACGAGCAGTACTTC.

The chain carries TRBV29-1 and TRBJ1-5; unclear D gene. There are 12 residues in the CDR3. Germline lookup yields CDR1 SQVTM and CDR2 ANQGSEA. With 4 bases removed from V and 9 bases from J, the gap between germline ends came to 13 bases. CDR3 nucleotide sequence: TGCAGCGTTGGGGAGGATAAGCGGCCCCAGCATTTT. Its protein product is CSVGEDKRPQHF.